The 21 T cell receptor beta chains listed next were all sequenced from one sample in a study of blood T cell repertoires in COVID-19. The protocol was immunoSEQ multiplex PCR, while the TCRdb copy is restricted to in-frame clones and leaves out a portion. The repertoire holds around 150,000 clones, with roughly 82% as singletons. Sequenced material: peripheral blood. Receptors were obtained from a woman in her forties with COVID-19, enrolled during active disease.

The CDR3 spells CASSARTGAREELFF. The CDR3 DNA is TGTGCCAGCAGCGCCCGGACAGGGGCACGGGAGGAACTGTTTTTT. The chain joins TRBV7-8 to TRBJ1-4; TRBD1 matches 9 bases. The CDR3 extends over 15 amino acids. V was pared by 5 bases and J by 12 bases, with 13 bases of the junction left unmatched. Germline V lookup: CDR1 SGHVS, CDR2 FQNEAQ.

The chain is built from TRBV21-1 and TRBJ2-7; the table's TRBD2 call for D was not verified on the DNA. TRBV21-1 is reported as a pseudogene. This CDR3 has 17 residues. The DNA of the CDR3 is TGTGCCAGCAGCCCCCACCTCGGGGCGGGAGCGGCCTACGAGCAGTACTTC. Residues: CASSPHLGAGAAYEQYF.

This rearrangement joins TRBV7-9 to TRBJ1-6, with 7 bases matching TRBD1. The germline V gene has CDR1 SEHNR and CDR2 FQNEAQ (reference sequence). V lost 4 bases to trimming and J lost 7 bases; unmatched junction nucleotides: 7. The CDR3 totals 15 residues. CDR3 DNA sequence: TGTGCCAGCAGCTCGGGACAGTTGGAAAATTCACCCCTCCACTTT. Protein: CASSSGQLENSPLHF.

In its sample, this clone was seen a few times. This chain connects TRBV28 to TRBJ2-7, with 9 bases fitting TRBD1. CDR3 length: 15 residues. J lost 5 bases, V lost 4 bases, and 9 bases had no gene match. The germline CDR1 and CDR2 sequences are MDHEN and SYDVKM. The CDR3 loop reads CASSSTNHRGHEQYF. The CDR3 nucleotides read TGTGCCAGCAGTTCCACAAATCACAGGGGGCACGAGCAGTACTTC.

The V call is TRBV7-9, the J call TRBJ2-7, with a possible D match to TRBD2 (5 bases). V was clipped by 2 bases and J by 0 bases, with 20 bases between them. The CDR3 loop spans 18 amino acids. Germline V gene data show CDR1 as SEHNR and CDR2 as FQNEAQ (reference sequence). In DNA, the CDR3 is TGTGCCAGCAGCTTACGCACCCTCGGCCAGCGGATCTCCTACGAGCAGTACTTC. Amino acid sequence: CASSLRTLGQRISYEQYF. Full variable domain (missing parts from reference TRBV7-9 and TRBJ2-7): DTGVSQNPRHKITKRGQNVTFRCDPISEHNRLYWYRQTLGQGPEFLTYFQNEAQLEKSRLLSDRFSAERPKGSFSTLEIQRTEQGDSAMYLCASSLRTLGQRISYEQYFGPGTRLTVT.

This clone was detected only a few times. The genes are TRBV10-1 and TRBJ1-6; weak D call: TRBD1 (5 bases). This CDR3 comprises 16 residues. The germline gives CDR1 WNHNN, CDR2 SYGVQD (reference sequence). The V and J ends lost 2 bases and 5 bases respectively, with 13 bases between them. The CDR3: CASSEVAGPNNSPLHF. For the CDR3, the DNA is TGCGCCAGCAGTGAGGTCGCGGGGCCGAATAATTCACCCCTCCACTTT.

This clone was picked up one time. The chain employs TRBV10-3 and TRBJ2-1; the D gene is possibly TRBD1 (6 bases). The V and J ends lost 5 bases and 0 bases respectively, with 8 bases between them. The CDR3 spans 14 residues. Germline V gene sequence: CDR1 ENHRY, CDR2 SYGVKD. CDR3: CAISKGGSYNEQFF. Here the CDR3 DNA reads TGTGCCATCAGTAAAGGGGGCTCCTACAATGAGCAGTTCTTC.

The rearrangement joins TRBV19 to TRBJ1-6; D call uncertain. There are 15 residues in the CDR3. V lost 5 bases and J 7 bases, leaving 15 bases between the germline ends. The germline V gene encodes CDR1 LNHDA and CDR2 SQIVND (reference sequence). CDR3 sequence: CASSVSGSANSPLHF. CDR3 coding DNA: TGTGCCAGTAGTGTATCCGGGTCCGCAAATTCACCCCTCCACTTT.

The chain couples TRBV12-3 or TRBV12-4 to TRBJ2-5, with unresolved D. The CDR3 totals 12 residues. Trimming took off 3 bases at V and 2 bases at J, with 4 bases between the two ends. This CDR3 reads CASSFGQETQYF. The CDR3 region has the DNA TGTGCCAGCAGTTTCGGGCAAGAGACCCAGTACTTC.

V usage is TRBV7-9 and J usage is TRBJ2-7, with TRBD2 identical over 8 bases. Germline values: CDR1 SEHNR, CDR2 FQNEAQ (reference sequence). The V and J ends lost 1 base and 3 bases, in that order; junction bases with no gene match: 14. This CDR3 comprises 18 residues. The CDR3 loop is CASSLVGASGWLNYEQYF. CDR3 DNA sequence: TGTGCCAGCAGCTTAGTCGGGGCTAGCGGGTGGCTGAACTACGAGCAGTACTTC.

The CDR3: CASSASPGLAQETQYF. CDR3 in DNA: TGTGCCAGCAGCGCCAGTCCGGGACTAGCCCAAGAGACCCAGTACTTC. V and J are TRBV9 and TRBJ2-5, with 9 bases identical to TRBD2. Germline CDR1 reads SGDLS; CDR2 reads YYNGEE. The J segment lost 1 base and the V segment lost 3 bases, leaving 7 bases of the junction unmatched. The CDR3 consists of 16 residues.

The CDR3 loop is CASSEGGQPQHF. The CDR3, as DNA: TGTGCCAGCAGTGAGGGGGGACAGCCCCAGCATTTT. The rearrangement links TRBV2 to TRBJ1-5, with D tentatively TRBD1 (5 bases). Between the trimmed V and J ends, which lost 3 bases and 7 bases, there was a span of 7 bases. Germline V gives CDR1 SNHLY, CDR2 FYNNEI. The CDR3 contains 12 residues.

This chain links TRBV2 with TRBJ1-2; possibly TRBD1 for D (5 bases). The V end was cut by 3 bases, the J end by 3 bases, with 20 bases between. Germline V lookup: CDR1 SNHLY, CDR2 FYNNEI. The CDR3 extends over 17 amino acids. CDR3 protein: CASSDSGDYQHYYGYTF. CDR3 sequence (DNA): TGTGCCAGCAGTGATTCGGGGGACTACCAGCACTACTATGGCTACACCTTC. Based on the CDR3 plus reference TRBV2 and TRBJ1-2, the full variable domain is EPEVTQTPSHQVTQMGQEVILRCVPISNHLYFYWYRQILGQKVEFLVSFYNNEISEKSEIFDDQFSVERPDGSNFTLKIRSTKLEDSAMYFCASSDSGDYQHYYGYTFGSGTRLTVV.

V usage is TRBV11-2 and J usage is TRBJ2-1; 7 bases are shared with TRBD2. The CDR3 consists of 17 residues. Losses at the gene ends were 2 bases for V and 3 bases for J; bases not matched to a gene: 10. The germline CDR1 and CDR2 sequences are SGHAT and FQNNGV. The CDR3 coding sequence is TGTGCCAGCAGCTTACCCCCCCTAGCGGACATCTACAATGAGCAGTTCTTC. Its protein is CASSLPPLADIYNEQFF.

The rearrangement joins TRBV7-9 to TRBJ1-3; D is unclear. Trimming removed 3 bases at V and 2 bases at J, with 8 bases between. Germline-derived CDR1 and CDR2 are SEHNR and FQNEAQ (reference sequence). The CDR3 is 14 residues long. CDR3: CASSFEGTGNTIYF. CDR3 DNA sequence: TGTGCCAGCAGCTTCGAGGGCACTGGAAACACCATATATTTT.

This sequence joins TRBV5-1 and TRBJ1-1; D is undetermined. V lost 2 bases, J lost 4 bases, and 9 bases lay in between. Germline CDR1 and CDR2: SGHRS and YFSETQ. The CDR3 has 13 residues. CDR3 nucleotides: TGCGCCAGCAGCTTTAACCCTAGCACTGAAGCTTTCTTT. This gives the protein CASSFNPSTEAFF.

The chain recombines TRBV18 with TRBJ2-2; 8 bases are a match to TRBD1. The CDR3 extends over 18 amino acids. Unmatched junction bases numbered 11, after V lost 3 bases and J lost 2 bases. Germline V gene lookup returns CDR1 KGHSH and CDR2 LQKENI. CDR3 nucleotides: TGTGCCAGCTCACCCCTTGATCGGACAGGGCCTAACACCGGGGAGCTGTTTTTT. This encodes CASSPLDRTGPNTGELFF.

This clone turned up a few times. This chain uses TRBV6-4 with TRBJ1-6; no firm D call. Trimming removed 4 bases from V and 7 bases from J, with 14 bases in between. Germline V gene lookup returns CDR1 MRHNA and CDR2 SNTAGT. The CDR3 is 15 residues long. For the CDR3, the DNA is TGTGCCAGCAGTGTTGAGAAGTCGGAGAATTCACCCCTCCACTTT. Translating it yields CASSVEKSENSPLHF.

The CDR3 is CASSPPSGGTDTQYF. The CDR3 nucleotides are TGTGCCAGCAGCCCTCCTAGCGGGGGCACAGATACGCAGTATTTT. The rearrangement uses TRBV5-4 and TRBJ2-3, with 9 bases matching TRBD2. The length of the CDR3 is 15 residues. Per the germline V gene, CDR1 is SGHNT and CDR2 is YYREEE (reference sequence). V dropped 4 bases and J dropped 1; count of bases not matched to a gene: 4.

This clone was observed a single time. The J gene is TRBJ2-5, the V gene TRBV11-2, with 7 nucleotides matching TRBD1. V shed 4 bases and J 5 bases; nucleotides not matched to a gene: 7. The CDR3 is 14 amino acids. CDR1 is SGHAT and CDR2 is FQNNGV in the germline V gene. CDR3 loop: CASSSHRGAETQYF. The CDR3 DNA reads as TGTGCCAGCAGCTCTCACAGGGGTGCGGAGACCCAGTACTTC.

The rearrangement links TRBV29-1 to TRBJ2-1; TRBD2 matches at 9 bases. The CDR3 is 17 amino acids. V trimming: 5 bases; J trimming: 4 bases; junction bases outside the gene matches: 15. Per germline, CDR1 SQVTM and CDR2 ANQGSEA. This chain's CDR3 is CSVQGGLARSGYNEQFF. DNA of the CDR3: TGCAGCGTTCAAGGAGGACTAGCGAGATCTGGTTACAATGAGCAGTTCTTC.